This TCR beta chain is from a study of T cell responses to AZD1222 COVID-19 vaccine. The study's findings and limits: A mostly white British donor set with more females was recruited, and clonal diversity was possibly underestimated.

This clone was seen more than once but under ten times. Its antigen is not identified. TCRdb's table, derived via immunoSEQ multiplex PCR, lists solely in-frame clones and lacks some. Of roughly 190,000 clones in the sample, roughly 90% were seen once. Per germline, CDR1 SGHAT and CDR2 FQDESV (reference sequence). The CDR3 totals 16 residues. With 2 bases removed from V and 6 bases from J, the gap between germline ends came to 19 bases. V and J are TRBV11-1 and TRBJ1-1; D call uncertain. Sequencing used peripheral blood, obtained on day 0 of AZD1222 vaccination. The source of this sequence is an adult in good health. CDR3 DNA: TGTGCCAGCAGCTTAAGGGAAGTAGGCGAAAACGCTGAAGCTTTCTTT. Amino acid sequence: CASSLREVGENAEAFF.